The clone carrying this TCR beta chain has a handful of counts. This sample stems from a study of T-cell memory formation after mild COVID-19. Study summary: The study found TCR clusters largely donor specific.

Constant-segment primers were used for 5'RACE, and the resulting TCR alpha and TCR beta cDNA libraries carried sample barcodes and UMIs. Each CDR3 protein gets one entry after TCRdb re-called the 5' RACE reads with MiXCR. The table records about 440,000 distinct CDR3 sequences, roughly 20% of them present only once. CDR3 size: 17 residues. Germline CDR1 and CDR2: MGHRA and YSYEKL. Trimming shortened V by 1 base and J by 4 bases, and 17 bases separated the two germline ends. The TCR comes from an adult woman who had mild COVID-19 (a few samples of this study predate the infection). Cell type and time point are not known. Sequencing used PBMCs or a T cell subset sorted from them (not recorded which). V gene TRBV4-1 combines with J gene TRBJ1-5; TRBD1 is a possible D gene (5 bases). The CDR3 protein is CASSQVVRGGRNQPQHF. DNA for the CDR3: TGCGCCAGCAGCCAAGTAGTAAGGGGTGGAAGGAATCAGCCCCAGCATTTT.